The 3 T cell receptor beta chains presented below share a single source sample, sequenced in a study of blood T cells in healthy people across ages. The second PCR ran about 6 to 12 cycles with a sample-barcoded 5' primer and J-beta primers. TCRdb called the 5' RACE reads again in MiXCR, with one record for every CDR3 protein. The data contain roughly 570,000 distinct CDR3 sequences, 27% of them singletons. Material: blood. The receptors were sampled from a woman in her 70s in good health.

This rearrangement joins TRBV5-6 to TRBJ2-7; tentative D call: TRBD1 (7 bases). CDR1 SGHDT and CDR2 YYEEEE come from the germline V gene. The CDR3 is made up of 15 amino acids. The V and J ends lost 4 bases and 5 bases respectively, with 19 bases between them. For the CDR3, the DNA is TGTGCCAGCAGCACCTGGGGCAGGGGGGAGCACGAGCAGTACTTC. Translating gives CASSTWGRGEHEQYF.

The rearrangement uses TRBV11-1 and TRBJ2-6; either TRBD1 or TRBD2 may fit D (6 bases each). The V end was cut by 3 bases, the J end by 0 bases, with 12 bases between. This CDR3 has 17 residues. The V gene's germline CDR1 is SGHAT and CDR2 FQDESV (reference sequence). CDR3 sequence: CASSFFGGLSGANVLTF. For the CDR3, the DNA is TGTGCCAGCAGCTTTTTTGGGGGGCTCTCTGGGGCCAACGTCCTGACTTTC.

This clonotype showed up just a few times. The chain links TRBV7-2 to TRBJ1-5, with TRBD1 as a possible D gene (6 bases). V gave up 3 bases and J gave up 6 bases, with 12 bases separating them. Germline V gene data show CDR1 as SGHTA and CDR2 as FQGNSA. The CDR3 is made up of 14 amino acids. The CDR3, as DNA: TGTGCCAGCAGCTTCGGGGGCGGGCGTCAGCCCCAGCATTTT. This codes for CASSFGGGRQPQHF.